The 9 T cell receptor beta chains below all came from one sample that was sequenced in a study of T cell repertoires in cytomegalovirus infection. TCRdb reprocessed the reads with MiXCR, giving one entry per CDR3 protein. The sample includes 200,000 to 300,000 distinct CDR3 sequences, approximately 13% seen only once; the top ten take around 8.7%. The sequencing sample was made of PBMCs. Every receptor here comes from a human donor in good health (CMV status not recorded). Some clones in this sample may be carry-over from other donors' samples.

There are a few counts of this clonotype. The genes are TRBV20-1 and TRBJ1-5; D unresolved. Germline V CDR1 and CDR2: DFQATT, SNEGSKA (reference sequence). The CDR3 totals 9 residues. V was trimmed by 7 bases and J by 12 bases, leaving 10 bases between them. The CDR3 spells CSGDVVQHF. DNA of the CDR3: TGCAGTGGAGACGTCGTCCAGCATTTT.

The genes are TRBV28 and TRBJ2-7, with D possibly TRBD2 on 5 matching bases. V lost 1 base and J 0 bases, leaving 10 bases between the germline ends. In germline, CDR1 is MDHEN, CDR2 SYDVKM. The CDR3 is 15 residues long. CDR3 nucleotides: TGTGCCAGCAGTTTATTGTGGGAGTGCTCCTACGAGCAGTACTTC. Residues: CASSLLWECSYEQYF.

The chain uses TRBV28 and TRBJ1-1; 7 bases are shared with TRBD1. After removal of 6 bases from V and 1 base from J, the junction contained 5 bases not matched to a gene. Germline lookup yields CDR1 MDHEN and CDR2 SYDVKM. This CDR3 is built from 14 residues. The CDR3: CASRKTGRNTEAFF. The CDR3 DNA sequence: TGTGCCAGCAGAAAGACAGGGAGGAACACTGAAGCTTTCTTT.

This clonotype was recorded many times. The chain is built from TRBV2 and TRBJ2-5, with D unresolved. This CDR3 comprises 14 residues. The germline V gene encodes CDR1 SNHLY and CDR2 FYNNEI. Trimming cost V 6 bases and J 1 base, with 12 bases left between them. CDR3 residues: CASSRQGSQETQYF. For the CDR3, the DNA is TGTGCCAGCAGCCGCCAAGGGTCCCAAGAGACCCAGTACTTC.

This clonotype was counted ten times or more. As DNA, the CDR3 is TGTGCCAGCAGCTCGACAGGTCATAAGCTGTTTTTT. As protein: CASSSTGHKLFF. The chain recombines TRBV7-6 with TRBJ2-2; weak D call: TRBD1 (6 bases). CDR1 and CDR2 from the germline V gene are SGHVS and FNYEAQ. Trimming left V 4 bases short and J 12 bases short, with 12 bases between. The CDR3 has 12 amino acids.

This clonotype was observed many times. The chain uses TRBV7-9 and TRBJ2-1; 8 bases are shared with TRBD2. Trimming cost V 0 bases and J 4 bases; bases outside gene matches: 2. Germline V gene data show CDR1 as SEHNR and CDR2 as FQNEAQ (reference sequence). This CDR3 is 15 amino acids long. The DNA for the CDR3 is TGTGCCAGCAGCTTAGCACTAGCGGAATACAATGAGCAGTTCTTC. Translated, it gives CASSLALAEYNEQFF.

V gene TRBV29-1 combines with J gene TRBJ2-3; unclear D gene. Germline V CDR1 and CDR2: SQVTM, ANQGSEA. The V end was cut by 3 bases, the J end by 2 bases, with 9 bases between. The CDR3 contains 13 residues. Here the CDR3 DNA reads TGCAGCGTTGATTTGACTTACACAGATACGCAGTATTTT. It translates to CSVDLTYTDTQYF.

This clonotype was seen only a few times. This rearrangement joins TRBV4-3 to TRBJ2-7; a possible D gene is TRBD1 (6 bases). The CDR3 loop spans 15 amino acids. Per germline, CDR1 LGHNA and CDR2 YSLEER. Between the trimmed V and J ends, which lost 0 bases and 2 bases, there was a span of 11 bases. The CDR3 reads CASSQEATGPYEQYF. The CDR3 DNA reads TGCGCCAGCAGCCAAGAAGCGACAGGCCCCTACGAGCAGTACTTC.

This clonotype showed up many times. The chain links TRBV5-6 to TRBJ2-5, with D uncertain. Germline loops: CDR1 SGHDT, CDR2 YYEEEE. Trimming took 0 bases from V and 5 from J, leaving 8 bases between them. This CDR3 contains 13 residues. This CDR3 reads CASSLAGRETQYF. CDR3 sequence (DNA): TGTGCCAGCAGCTTGGCGGGTCGGGAGACCCAGTACTTC.